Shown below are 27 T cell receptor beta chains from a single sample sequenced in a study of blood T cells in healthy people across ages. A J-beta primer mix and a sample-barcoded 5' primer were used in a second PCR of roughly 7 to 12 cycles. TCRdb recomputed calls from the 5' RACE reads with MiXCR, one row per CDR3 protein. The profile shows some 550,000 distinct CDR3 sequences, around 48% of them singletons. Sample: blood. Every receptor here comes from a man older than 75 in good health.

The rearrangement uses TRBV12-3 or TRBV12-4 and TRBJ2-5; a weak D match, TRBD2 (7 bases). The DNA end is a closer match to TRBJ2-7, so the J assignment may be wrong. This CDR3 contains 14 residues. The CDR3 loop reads CASMIGGGAYEQYF. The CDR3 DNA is TGTGCCAGCATGATAGGAGGGGGGGCGTACGAGCAGTACTTC.

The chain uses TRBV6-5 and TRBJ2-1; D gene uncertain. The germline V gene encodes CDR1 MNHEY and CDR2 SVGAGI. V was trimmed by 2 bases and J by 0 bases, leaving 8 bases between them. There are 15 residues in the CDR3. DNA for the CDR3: TGTGCCAGCAGTTACGAACAAAGCTCCTACAATGAGCAGTTCTTC. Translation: CASSYEQSSYNEQFF.

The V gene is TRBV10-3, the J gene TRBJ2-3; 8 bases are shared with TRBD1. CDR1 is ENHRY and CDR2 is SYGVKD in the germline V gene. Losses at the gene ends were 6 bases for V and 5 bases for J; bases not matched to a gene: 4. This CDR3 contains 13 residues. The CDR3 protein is CAIRETGGDTQYF. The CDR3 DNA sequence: TGTGCCATCAGGGAAACAGGGGGAGATACGCAGTATTTT.

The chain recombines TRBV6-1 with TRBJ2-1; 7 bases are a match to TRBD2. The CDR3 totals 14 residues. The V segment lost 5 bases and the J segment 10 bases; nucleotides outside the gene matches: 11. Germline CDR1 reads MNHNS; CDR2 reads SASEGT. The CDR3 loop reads CASSPREGNREQFF. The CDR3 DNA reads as TGTGCCAGCAGTCCTAGGGAGGGTAACAGGGAGCAGTTCTTC.

The chain's CDR3 is CASSLFQTTDTQYF. The CDR3 DNA sequence: TGTGCCAGCAGCTTATTCCAGACCACAGATACGCAGTATTTT. The chain is built from TRBV7-2 and TRBJ2-3; unclear D gene. The V gene lost 2 bases and the J gene lost 2 bases, with 8 bases spanning the gap. The CDR3 sequence is 14 residues long. Germline CDR1 and CDR2: SGHTA and FQGNSA.

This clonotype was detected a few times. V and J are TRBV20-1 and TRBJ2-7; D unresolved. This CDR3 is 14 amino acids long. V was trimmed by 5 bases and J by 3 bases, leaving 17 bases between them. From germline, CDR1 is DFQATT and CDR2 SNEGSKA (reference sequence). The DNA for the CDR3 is TGCAGTGCTCACGCCGACATGTGGAACTACGAGCAGTACTTC. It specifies CSAHADMWNYEQYF.

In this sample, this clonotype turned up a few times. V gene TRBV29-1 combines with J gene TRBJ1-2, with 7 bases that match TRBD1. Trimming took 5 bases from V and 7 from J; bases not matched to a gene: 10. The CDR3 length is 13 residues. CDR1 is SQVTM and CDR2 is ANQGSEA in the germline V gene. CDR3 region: CSVPDRVGVGYTF. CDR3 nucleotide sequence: TGCAGCGTTCCCGACAGGGTAGGAGTTGGCTACACCTTC.

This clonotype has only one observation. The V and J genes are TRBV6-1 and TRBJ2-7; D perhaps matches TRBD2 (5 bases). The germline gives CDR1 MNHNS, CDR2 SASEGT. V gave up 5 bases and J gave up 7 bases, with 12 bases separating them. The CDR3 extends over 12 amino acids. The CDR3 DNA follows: TGTGCCAGCAGTCCCACTAGATCTGAGCAGTACTTC. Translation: CASSPTRSEQYF.

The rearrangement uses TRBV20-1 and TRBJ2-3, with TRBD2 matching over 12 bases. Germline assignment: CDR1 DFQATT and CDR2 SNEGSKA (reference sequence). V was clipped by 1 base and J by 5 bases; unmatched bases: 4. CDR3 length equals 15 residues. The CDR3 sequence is CSARATSGSGDTQYF. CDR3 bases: TGCAGTGCTAGAGCGACTAGCGGGAGTGGAGATACGCAGTATTTT.

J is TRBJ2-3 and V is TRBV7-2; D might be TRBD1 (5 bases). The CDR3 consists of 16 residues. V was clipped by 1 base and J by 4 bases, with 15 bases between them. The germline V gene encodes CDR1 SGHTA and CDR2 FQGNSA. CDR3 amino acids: CASSLGGNLRPDTQYF. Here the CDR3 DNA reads TGTGCCAGCAGCTTAGGGGGCAATCTGAGACCAGATACGCAGTATTTT.

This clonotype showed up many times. The CDR3 nucleotides read TGCGCCAGCGCCCGGGGTACCACCTACGAGCAGTACTTC. As protein: CASARGTTYEQYF. The V gene is TRBV4-3, the J gene TRBJ2-7; a possible D gene is TRBD2 (5 bases). V was pared by 8 bases and J by 2 bases, with 13 bases between. CDR1 is LGHNA and CDR2 is YSLEER in the germline V gene. The CDR3 covers 13 residues.

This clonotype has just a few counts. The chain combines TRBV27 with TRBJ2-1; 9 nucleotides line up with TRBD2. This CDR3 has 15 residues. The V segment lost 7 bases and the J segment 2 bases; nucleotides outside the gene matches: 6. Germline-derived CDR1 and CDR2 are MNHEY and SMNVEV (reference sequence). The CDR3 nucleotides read TGTGCCAGCAAGTCCGTAGCGGGGGCCTACAATGAGCAGTTCTTC. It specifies CASKSVAGAYNEQFF.

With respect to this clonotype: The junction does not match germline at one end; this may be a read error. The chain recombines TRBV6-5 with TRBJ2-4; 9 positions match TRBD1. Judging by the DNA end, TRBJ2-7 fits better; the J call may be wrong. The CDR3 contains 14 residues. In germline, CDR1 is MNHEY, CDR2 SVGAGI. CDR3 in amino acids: CTSSPGTGRYEQYF. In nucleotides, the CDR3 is TGTACCAGCAGTCCGGGGACAGGGAGGTACGAGCAGTACTTC.

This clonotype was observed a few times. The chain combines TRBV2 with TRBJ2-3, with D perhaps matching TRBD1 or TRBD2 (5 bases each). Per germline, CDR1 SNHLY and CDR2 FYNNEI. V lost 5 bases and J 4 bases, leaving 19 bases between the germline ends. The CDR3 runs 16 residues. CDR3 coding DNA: TGTGCCAGCAGTCTCAGGTGGGGGAATTCAGCAGATACGCAGTATTTT. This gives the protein CASSLRWGNSADTQYF. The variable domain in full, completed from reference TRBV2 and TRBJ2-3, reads EPEVTQTPSHQVTQMGQEVILRCVPISNHLYFYWYRQILGQKVEFLVSFYNNEISEKSEIFDDQFSVERPDGSNFTLKIRSTKLEDSAMYFCASSLRWGNSADTQYFGPGTRLTVL.

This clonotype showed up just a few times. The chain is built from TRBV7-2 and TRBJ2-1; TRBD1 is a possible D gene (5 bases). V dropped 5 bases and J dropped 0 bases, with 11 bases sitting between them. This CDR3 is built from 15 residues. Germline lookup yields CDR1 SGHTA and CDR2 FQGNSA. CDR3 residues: CASSPAQGSYNEQFF. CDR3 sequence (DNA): TGTGCCAGCAGCCCCGCTCAGGGCTCCTACAATGAGCAGTTCTTC.

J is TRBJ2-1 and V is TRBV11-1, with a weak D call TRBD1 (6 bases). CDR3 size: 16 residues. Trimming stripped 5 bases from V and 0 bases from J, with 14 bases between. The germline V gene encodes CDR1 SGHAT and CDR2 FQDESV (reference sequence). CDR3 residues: CASSLGQLSSYNEQFF. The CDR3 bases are TGTGCCAGCAGCCTAGGACAGCTGAGCTCCTACAATGAGCAGTTCTTC.

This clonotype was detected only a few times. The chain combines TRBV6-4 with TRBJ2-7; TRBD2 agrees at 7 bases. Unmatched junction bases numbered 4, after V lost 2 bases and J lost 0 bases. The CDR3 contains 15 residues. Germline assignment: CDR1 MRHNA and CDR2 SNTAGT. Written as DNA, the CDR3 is TGTGCCAGCAGTGACGTAGCTAGCGGCTCCTACGAGCAGTACTTC. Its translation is CASSDVASGSYEQYF.

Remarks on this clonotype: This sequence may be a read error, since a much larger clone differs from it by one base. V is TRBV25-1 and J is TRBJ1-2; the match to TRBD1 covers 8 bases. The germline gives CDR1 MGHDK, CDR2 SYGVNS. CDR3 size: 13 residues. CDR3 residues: CASRGTGVYGHTF. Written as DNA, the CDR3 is TGTGCCAGCAGAGGGACAGGAGTATATGGCCACACCTTC.

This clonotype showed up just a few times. CDR3 coding DNA: TGCAGTGCTAGGTCCGGGACAGGGGATGAAAAACTGTTTTTT. Protein: CSARSGTGDEKLFF. This chain connects TRBV20-1 to TRBJ1-4, with 10 bases fitting TRBD1. Trimming removed 3 bases from V and 6 bases from J; junction bases left unmatched: 4. Germline V gene data show CDR1 as DFQATT and CDR2 as SNEGSKA (reference sequence). This CDR3 contains 14 residues.

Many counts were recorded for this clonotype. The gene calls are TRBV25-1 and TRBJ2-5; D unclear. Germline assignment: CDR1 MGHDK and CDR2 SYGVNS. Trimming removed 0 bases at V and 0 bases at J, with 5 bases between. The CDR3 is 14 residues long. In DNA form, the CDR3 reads TGTGCCAGCAGTGAATATCGGTACCAAGAGACCCAGTACTTC. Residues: CASSEYRYQETQYF.

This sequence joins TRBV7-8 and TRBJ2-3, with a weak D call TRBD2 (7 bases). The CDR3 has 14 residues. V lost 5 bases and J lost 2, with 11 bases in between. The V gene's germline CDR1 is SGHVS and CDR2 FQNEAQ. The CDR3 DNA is TGTGCCAGCAGCCCCGGGGGGCCCACAGATACGCAGTATTTT. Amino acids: CASSPGGPTDTQYF. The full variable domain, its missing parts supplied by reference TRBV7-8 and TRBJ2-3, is GAGVSQSPRYKVAKRGQDVALRCDPISGHVSLFWYQQALGQGPEFLTYFQNEAQLDKSGLPSDRFFAERPEGSVSTLKIQRTQQEDSAVYLCASSPGGPTDTQYFGPGTRLTVL.

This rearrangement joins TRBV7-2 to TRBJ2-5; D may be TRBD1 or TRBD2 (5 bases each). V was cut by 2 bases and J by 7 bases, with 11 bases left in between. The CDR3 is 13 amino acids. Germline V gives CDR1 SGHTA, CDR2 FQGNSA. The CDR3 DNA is TGTGCCAGCAGCTTATGGGACCAGCGGACCCAGTACTTC. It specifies CASSLWDQRTQYF.

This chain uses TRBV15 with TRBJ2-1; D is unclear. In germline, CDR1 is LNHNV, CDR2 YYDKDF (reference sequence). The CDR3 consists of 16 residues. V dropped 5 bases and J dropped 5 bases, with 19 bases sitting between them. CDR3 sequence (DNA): TGTGCCACCAGCCTTCTAGACCCCAGGACGGACAATGAGCAGTTCTTC. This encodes CATSLLDPRTDNEQFF.

CDR3 protein: CASSKRAGHSNQPQHF. The CDR3 DNA reads TGTGCCAGCAGTAAAAGGGCGGGACATAGCAATCAGCCCCAGCATTTT. This chain links TRBV6-5 with TRBJ1-5, with D perhaps matching TRBD1 (6 bases). V gave up 5 bases and J gave up 0 bases, with 14 bases separating them. CDR1 and CDR2 (germline): MNHEY, SVGAGI. The CDR3 has 16 residues.

The CDR3 sequence: CASTGTSGTKTQYF. The CDR3 DNA reads as TGTGCCAGCACAGGGACTAGCGGGACAAAGACCCAGTACTTC. The chain couples TRBV6-2 or TRBV6-3 to TRBJ2-4; 13 bases match TRBD2. The DNA end lines up better with TRBJ2-5; the J call may be wrong. Germline loops: CDR1 MNHEY, CDR2 SVGEGT. The CDR3 runs 14 residues.

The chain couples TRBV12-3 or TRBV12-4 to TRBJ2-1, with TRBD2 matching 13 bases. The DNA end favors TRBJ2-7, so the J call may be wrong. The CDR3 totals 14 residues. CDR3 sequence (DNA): TGTGCCAGCAGGAGACTAGCGGGAGGAAATGAGCAGTACTTC. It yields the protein CASRRLAGGNEQYF.

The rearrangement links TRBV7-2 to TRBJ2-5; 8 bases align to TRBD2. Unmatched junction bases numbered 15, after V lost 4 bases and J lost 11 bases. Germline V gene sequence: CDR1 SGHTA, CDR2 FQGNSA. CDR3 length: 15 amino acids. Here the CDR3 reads CASSSQHGLANEQYF. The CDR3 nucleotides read TGTGCCAGCAGCTCACAGCACGGACTAGCAAATGAGCAGTACTTC.